Below are 32 T cell receptor beta chains sequenced from a single sample in a study of technical replicates of blood from a handful of donors. Profiling relied on immunoSEQ multiplex PCR, and the TCRdb table lists in-frame clones only, not all of them. The table lists about 75,000 clones, 95% to 98% of them singletons. The sample taken for sequencing was T cells isolated from PBMCs. The receptors were gathered from a human donor in good health.

The chain employs TRBV19 and TRBJ2-2; D might be TRBD1 (6 bases). This CDR3 is built from 15 residues. The V end lost 4 bases, the J end lost 0 bases, and 9 bases lay between the germline ends. From germline, CDR1 is LNHDA and CDR2 SQIVND (reference sequence). The CDR3 protein is CASSSTGPNTGELFF. CDR3 nucleotide sequence: TGTGCCAGTAGTAGTACAGGGCCGAACACCGGGGAGCTGTTTTTT.

The CDR3 nucleotides read TGTGCCAGCAGCTTAGGGGACAGGATCCATGGCTACACCTTC. Residues: CASSLGDRIHGYTF. This sequence joins TRBV7-2 and TRBJ1-2; TRBD1 matches at 8 bases. The CDR3 covers 14 residues. Germline CDR1 and CDR2: SGHTA and FQGNSA. V dropped 1 base and J dropped 6; count of bases not matched to a gene: 4.

The chain employs TRBV5-5 and TRBJ1-4, with D tentatively TRBD1 (5 bases). The CDR3 length is 14 residues. The V end was cut by 0 bases, the J end by 5 bases, with 8 bases between. Germline loops: CDR1 SGHKS, CDR2 YYEKEE (reference sequence). As DNA, the CDR3 is TGTGCCAGCAGCTTGGACAGGCGGAATGAAAAACTGTTTTTT. Its translation: CASSLDRRNEKLFF. Filled out from reference TRBV5-5 and TRBJ1-4, the complete variable domain reads DAGVTQSPTHLIKTRGQQVTLRCSPISGHKSVSWYQQVLGQGPQFIFQYYEKEERGRGNFPDRFSARQFPNYSSELNVNALLLGDSALYLCASSLDRRNEKLFFGSGTQLSVL.

The V and J genes are TRBV25-1 and TRBJ2-3, with a possible D match to TRBD2 (7 bases). V was cut by 3 bases and J by 5 bases, with 12 bases left in between. Per the germline V gene, CDR1 is MGHDK and CDR2 is SYGVNS. This CDR3 comprises 14 residues. CDR3 coding DNA: TGTGCCAGCAGTGAGCGGGGGCAGGGAGATACGCAGTATTTT. Translating gives CASSERGQGDTQYF.

This chain uses TRBV5-1 with TRBJ2-5; TRBD2 agrees at 13 bases. CDR3 length equals 16 residues. The germline V gene has CDR1 SGHRS and CDR2 YFSETQ. Trimming removed 2 bases from V and 1 base from J; junction bases left unmatched: 2. CDR3 amino acids: CASSFGTSGAQETQYF. The CDR3 DNA reads as TGCGCCAGCAGCTTCGGGACTAGCGGGGCCCAAGAGACCCAGTACTTC.

The chain uses TRBV4-1 and TRBJ2-1; maybe TRBD1 (7 bases). Trimming shortened V by 3 bases and J by 4 bases, and 16 bases separated the two germline ends. The CDR3 consists of 16 residues. From germline, CDR1 is MGHRA and CDR2 YSYEKL. CDR3 region: CASSQGASGGYNEQFF. The CDR3 bases are TGCGCCAGCAGCCAGGGGGCCTCAGGGGGGTACAATGAGCAGTTCTTC.

The chain couples TRBV19 to TRBJ2-5; D gene uncertain. Germline V lookup: CDR1 LNHDA, CDR2 SQIVND (reference sequence). The CDR3 is 13 amino acids. Trimming shortened V by 5 bases and J by 5 bases, and 12 bases separated the two germline ends. CDR3 nucleotide sequence: TGTGCCAGTAGTCCGACGGAGAGGGAGACCCAGTACTTC. This encodes CASSPTERETQYF.

The gene calls are TRBV29-1 and TRBJ2-1; 7 bases are a match to TRBD1. Germline assignment: CDR1 SQVTM and CDR2 ANQGSEA. V shed 7 bases and J 2 bases; nucleotides not matched to a gene: 8. There are 14 residues in the CDR3. CDR3 coding DNA: TGCAGCGCCAACCGGGACAGCACCTACAATGAGCAGTTCTTC. Translated: CSANRDSTYNEQFF.

The chain combines TRBV9 with TRBJ2-1; TRBD2 matches 11 bases. This CDR3 spans 16 amino acids. In germline, CDR1 is SGDLS, CDR2 YYNGEE. The trim removed 0 bases at V and 6 bases at J, leaving 5 bases unmatched. For the CDR3, the DNA is TGTGCCAGCAGCGTAGAATCCCTAGCGGGGGGCAATGAGCAGTTCTTC. It specifies CASSVESLAGGNEQFF. The whole variable domain, remainder taken from reference TRBV9 and TRBJ2-1, is DSGVTQTPKHLITATGQRVTLRCSPRSGDLSVYWYQQSLDQGLQFLIQYYNGEERAKGNILERFSAQQFPDLHSELNLSSLELGDSALYFCASSVESLAGGNEQFFGPGTRLTVL.

V and J are TRBV4-1 and TRBJ1-4, with 8 bases fitting TRBD1. This CDR3 spans 16 amino acids. In germline, CDR1 is MGHRA, CDR2 YSYEKL. Trimming took 4 bases from V and 5 from J; bases not matched to a gene: 9. The CDR3 loop is CASSPPPGQVNEKLFF. CDR3 nucleotides: TGCGCCAGCAGCCCTCCTCCGGGACAGGTCAATGAAAAACTGTTTTTT.

The chain uses TRBV11-2 and TRBJ1-2, with TRBD1 matching 7 bases. Germline loops: CDR1 SGHAT, CDR2 FQNNGV. The CDR3 length is 16 residues. Unmatched junction bases numbered 9, after V lost 3 bases and J lost 2 bases. CDR3: CASSLAGGRGNYGYTF. In nucleotides, the CDR3 is TGTGCCAGCAGCTTGGCAGGGGGAAGGGGAAACTATGGCTACACCTTC.

V and J are TRBV5-4 and TRBJ2-5; 7 nucleotides agree with TRBD1. The V gene's germline CDR1 is SGHNT and CDR2 YYREEE (reference sequence). This CDR3 region has 14 residues. V trimming: 4 bases; J trimming: 0 bases; junction bases outside the gene matches: 3. In DNA, the CDR3 is TGTGCCAGCAGCCGGGGACAGCACCAAGAGACCCAGTACTTC. Protein: CASSRGQHQETQYF. Looking up the rest from reference TRBV5-4 and TRBJ2-5 gives the full variable domain: ETGVTQSPTHLIKTRGQQVTLRCSSQSGHNTVSWYQQALGQGPQFIFQYYREEENGRGNFPPRFSGLQFPNYSSELNVNALELDDSALYLCASSRGQHQETQYFGPGTRLLVL.

This chain uses TRBV29-1 with TRBJ1-1; TRBD1 agrees at 9 bases. V lost 4 bases to trimming and J lost 8 bases; unmatched junction nucleotides: 5. The CDR3 totals 12 residues. CDR1 is SQVTM, CDR2 ANQGSEA, per germline. The CDR3, as DNA: TGCAGCGTTGTACCCGGGACAGGGGAAGCTTTCTTT. This translates into CSVVPGTGEAFF.

V gene TRBV5-1 combines with J gene TRBJ2-6; no definite D call. Trimming took off 0 bases at V and 0 bases at J, with 10 bases between the two ends. From germline, CDR1 is SGHRS and CDR2 YFSETQ. This CDR3 comprises 17 residues. The CDR3 DNA reads TGCGCCAGCAGCTTGGCGGCAGGAAGCTCTGGGGCCAACGTCCTGACTTTC. Residues: CASSLAAGSSGANVLTF.

The chain links TRBV2 to TRBJ1-1, with D possibly being TRBD1 (6 bases). V was trimmed by 6 bases and J by 1 base, leaving 9 bases between them. This CDR3 is 13 amino acids long. CDR1 and CDR2 (germline): SNHLY, FYNNEI. CDR3 amino acids: CASRPTGNTEAFF. The CDR3 coding sequence is TGTGCCAGCAGACCGACAGGGAACACTGAAGCTTTCTTT.

CDR3: CASSRGLAGESLGTDTQYF. The CDR3 nucleotides read TGCGCCAGCAGCCGGGGACTAGCGGGGGAGAGTTTAGGCACAGATACGCAGTATTTT. V gene TRBV5-1 combines with J gene TRBJ2-3; 14 nucleotides line up with TRBD2. Looked up from germline, CDR1 is SGHRS and CDR2 is YFSETQ. J lost 1 base, V lost 4 bases, and 11 bases had no gene match. This CDR3 region has 19 residues.

The CDR3 is CASSPLRDPWEQYF. CDR3 sequence (DNA): TGTGCCAGCAGCCCCTTGCGGGATCCCTGGGAGCAGTACTTC. The chain links TRBV11-2 to TRBJ2-7; D is possibly TRBD2 (6 bases). V lost 5 bases and J lost 7, with 18 bases in between. Germline CDR1 reads SGHAT; CDR2 reads FQNNGV. The CDR3 sequence is 14 residues long.

This clone showed up just once. This rearrangement joins TRBV5-1 to TRBJ1-3, with unresolved D. CDR3 size: 15 residues. V lost 4 bases and J 2 bases, leaving 13 bases between the germline ends. The germline CDR1 and CDR2 sequences are SGHRS and YFSETQ. CDR3 DNA: TGCGCCAGCAGCGCTGGGGTGAGGGCTGGAAACACCATATATTTT. Residues: CASSAGVRAGNTIYF.

DNA of the CDR3: TGTGCCAGCAGTTTATGGGGGACTAGCCAGGGTGAGCAGTTCTTC. Residues: CASSLWGTSQGEQFF. V gene TRBV28 combines with J gene TRBJ2-1; 9 nucleotides agree with TRBD2. The CDR3 is 15 amino acids. V dropped 0 bases and J dropped 9; count of bases not matched to a gene: 6. Germline V gene lookup returns CDR1 MDHEN and CDR2 SYDVKM.

The sample holds a few counts of this clone. V gene TRBV5-8 combines with J gene TRBJ1-4; no clear D gene. V dropped 2 bases and J dropped 4 bases, with 6 bases sitting between them. Germline assignment: CDR1 SGHTS and CDR2 YDEGEE. This CDR3 comprises 13 residues. For the CDR3, the DNA is TGTGCCAGCAGCTTCGGCGGTAATGAAAAACTGTTTTTT. This encodes CASSFGGNEKLFF.

The chain employs TRBV28 and TRBJ2-2; 9 bases are a match to TRBD1. Germline lookup yields CDR1 MDHEN and CDR2 SYDVKM. The CDR3 extends over 17 amino acids. After removal of 2 bases from V and 5 bases from J, the junction contained 9 bases not matched to a gene. This CDR3 is CASSLDHRGRGTGELFF. CDR3 coding DNA: TGTGCCAGCAGTTTAGACCACAGGGGGCGAGGAACCGGGGAGCTGTTTTTT.

The V and J genes are TRBV6-1 and TRBJ2-4; D possibly corresponds to TRBD1 (6 bases). This CDR3 has 15 residues. Germline V gene lookup returns CDR1 MNHNS and CDR2 SASEGT. V gave up 8 bases and J gave up 1 base, with 15 bases separating them. The CDR3 sequence is CASFPGAEAKNIQYF. CDR3 DNA sequence: TGTGCCAGCTTCCCAGGGGCGGAGGCCAAAAACATTCAGTACTTC.

This sequence joins TRBV6-5 and TRBJ1-2, with 10 bases identical to TRBD1. The CDR3 is made up of 14 amino acids. Germline values: CDR1 MNHEY, CDR2 SVGAGI. V gave up 6 bases and J gave up 3 bases; unmatched junction bases: 4. The CDR3 spells CASRTTGGDYGYTF. CDR3 coding DNA: TGTGCCAGCAGAACGACAGGGGGCGACTATGGCTACACCTTC.

The chain is built from TRBV10-3 and TRBJ2-7; possibly TRBD2 for D (6 bases). This CDR3 comprises 15 residues. The germline V gene encodes CDR1 ENHRY and CDR2 SYGVKD. V dropped 0 bases and J dropped 7 bases, with 16 bases sitting between them. The CDR3 nucleotides are TGTGCCATCAGTGAGTCGACGGGGGAAGAGCAAGAGCAGTACTTC. It translates to CAISESTGEEQEQYF.

This clone was seen a handful of times. The chain recombines TRBV6-5 with TRBJ2-5; D might be TRBD2 (6 bases). CDR3 size: 14 residues. V lost 7 bases, J lost 3 bases, and 15 bases lay in between. The V gene's germline CDR1 is MNHEY and CDR2 SVGAGI. The DNA of the CDR3 is TGTGCCAGCAACCCAGGACTACGGGAAGAGACCCAGTACTTC. It specifies CASNPGLREETQYF.

In its sample, this clone was seen once. The V gene is TRBV7-9, the J gene TRBJ2-7; 8 nucleotides match TRBD2. Trimming removed 4 bases from V and 3 bases from J; junction bases left unmatched: 14. Germline V gene lookup returns CDR1 SEHNR and CDR2 FQNEAQ (reference sequence). The CDR3 length is 17 residues. This CDR3 is CASSSSLPAGARYEQYF. In nucleotides, the CDR3 is TGTGCCAGCAGCTCCAGCCTACCAGCGGGAGCGCGCTACGAGCAGTACTTC.

The V and J genes are TRBV28 and TRBJ1-5; possible D gene TRBD1, 6 bases. The V end lost 7 bases, the J end lost 6 bases, and 13 bases lay between the germline ends. Germline CDR1 MDHEN, CDR2 SYDVKM. The CDR3 is 13 amino acids. CDR3 nucleotide sequence: TGTGCCAGCAAACAGGGTTTAGGTCAGCCCCAGCATTTT. Amino acids: CASKQGLGQPQHF.

CDR3 loop: CASGDRGGTGELFF. The CDR3 DNA reads as TGCGCCAGCGGAGACAGGGGGGGAACCGGGGAGCTGTTTTTT. The chain couples TRBV5-1 to TRBJ2-2; TRBD1 agrees at 9 bases. V lost 7 bases and J lost 5; bases outside the gene matches: 6. Looked up from germline, CDR1 is SGHRS and CDR2 is YFSETQ. The CDR3 has 14 residues.

The chain employs TRBV29-1 and TRBJ2-5, with a tentative D call TRBD1 (6 bases). In germline, CDR1 is SQVTM, CDR2 ANQGSEA. This CDR3 has 15 amino acids. The germline V and J ends were trimmed by 5 bases and 1 base, with 17 bases remaining between them. DNA for the CDR3: TGCAGCGTTTCCAGGGGACAAACTACCCAAGAGACCCAGTACTTC. As protein: CSVSRGQTTQETQYF.

The rearrangement links TRBV14 to TRBJ1-4; 10 bases fit TRBD1. Germline loops: CDR1 SGHDN, CDR2 FVKESK. The CDR3 extends over 15 amino acids. V lost 4 bases to trimming and J lost 7 bases; unmatched junction nucleotides: 6. The CDR3 DNA is TGTGCCAGCAGCCCCATGGACAGGGGGGGTGAAAAACTGTTTTTT. Protein product: CASSPMDRGGEKLFF.

CDR3: CASRTWTVGGGYTF. The CDR3 DNA is TGTGCCAGCAGGACATGGACAGTTGGTGGTGGCTACACCTTC. The V gene is TRBV6-5, the J gene TRBJ1-2, with D perhaps TRBD1 (6 bases). V was cut by 6 bases and J by 7 bases, with 18 bases left in between. The CDR3 sequence is 14 residues long. Per germline, CDR1 MNHEY and CDR2 SVGAGI.

V and J are TRBV7-8 and TRBJ1-4; 8 nucleotides align to TRBD1. CDR3 length: 16 residues. V was pared by 0 bases and J by 7 bases, with 7 bases of the junction left unmatched. Looked up from germline, CDR1 is SGHVS and CDR2 is FQNEAQ. DNA of the CDR3: TGTGCCAGCAGCTTAGCCCCGACAGGGGCTTTTGAAAAACTGTTTTTT. This sequence encodes CASSLAPTGAFEKLFF.